These 17 T cell receptor beta chains were sequenced from one sample in a study of T cells in Graves' hyperthyroidism and ophthalmopathy. TCR beta CDR3 region amplification was performed from RNA transcripts. The HTBI primer set served for first-round RT-PCR of the TCR CDR3. TCRdb passed the multiplex PCR reads through MiXCR, listing each CDR3 protein once. The repertoire holds 300,000 to 400,000 distinct CDR3 sequences, less than 20% seen once, with 40% in the top ten. The specimen sequenced was blood. Receptor source: a man younger than 35 with Graves' ophthalmopathy.

This clonotype was found many times. DNA for the CDR3: TGTGCCAGCAGCCTGCCGGCGAATACGCAGTATTTT. Protein product: CASSLPANTQYF. The chain carries TRBV7-2 and TRBJ2-3; D gene ambiguous. Trimming removed 5 bases from V and 7 bases from J, with 10 bases in between. From germline, CDR1 is SGHTA and CDR2 FQGNSA. The CDR3 is 12 residues long.

In this sample, this clonotype turned up many times. The V call is TRBV6-1, the J call TRBJ1-1; D is undetermined. There are 8 residues in the CDR3. V lost 8 bases to trimming and J lost 10 bases, with 5 bases between them. CDR1 and CDR2 (germline): MNHNS, SASEGT. CDR3 region: CASDRAFF. As DNA, the CDR3 is TGTGCCAGCGATCGAGCTTTCTTT.

The table lists this clonotype with many counts. The chain couples TRBV12-3 or TRBV12-4 to TRBJ1-3, with D perhaps matching TRBD1 (5 bases). This CDR3 comprises 12 residues. V lost 3 bases and J 9 bases, leaving 9 bases between the germline ends. The CDR3, as DNA: TGTGCCAGCAGTTTGGGGGAGGGCACCATATATTTT. This sequence encodes CASSLGEGTIYF.

Ten or more counts support this clonotype. The chain employs TRBV2 and TRBJ2-1; TRBD1 agrees at 10 bases. With 8 bases clipped from V and 5 bases from J, the junction kept 9 bases outside the gene matches. CDR3 length: 15 amino acids. Germline loops: CDR1 SNHLY, CDR2 FYNNEI. This CDR3 is CASPPGQGFNNEQFF. CDR3 bases: TGTGCCAGCCCTCCGGGACAGGGGTTTAACAATGAGCAGTTCTTC.

Ten or more counts support this clonotype. The CDR3 bases are TGTGCCAGCAGTTACTCGCGGGCGCACACTGAAGCTTTCTTT. Translated: CASSYSRAHTEAFF. The chain employs TRBV6-6 and TRBJ1-1, with D uncertain. The germline V gene encodes CDR1 MNHNY and CDR2 SVGAGI (reference sequence). This CDR3 has 14 amino acids. Trimming shortened V by 0 bases and J by 3 bases, and 8 bases separated the two germline ends.

This clonotype occurred many times. This chain links TRBV5-1 with TRBJ1-1; 9 bases match TRBD1. Trimming cost V 4 bases and J 0 bases; bases outside gene matches: 4. Germline V gives CDR1 SGHRS, CDR2 YFSETQ. This CDR3 has 15 amino acids. CDR3 residues: CASSKGQGMNTEAFF. DNA of the CDR3: TGCGCCAGCAGCAAGGGACAGGGAATGAACACTGAAGCTTTCTTT. The full variable domain, its missing parts supplied by reference TRBV5-1 and TRBJ1-1, is KAGVTQTPRYLIKTRGQQVTLSCSPISGHRSVSWYQQTPGQGLQFLFEYFSETQRNKGNFPGRFSGRQFSNSRSEMNVSTLELGDSALYLCASSKGQGMNTEAFFGQGTRLTVV.

To note about this clonotype: A read error may explain this, as a much larger clone is one base away. This chain uses TRBV18 with TRBJ2-1, with a tentative D call TRBD2 (6 bases). This CDR3 is 14 amino acids long. The germline V gene encodes CDR1 KGHSH and CDR2 LQKENI. V lost 5 bases to trimming and J lost 0 bases, with 8 bases between them. CDR3 sequence reads: CASSGGDSYNEQFF. The CDR3 nucleotides read TGTGCCAGCTCAGGAGGGGACTCCTACAATGAGCAGTTCTTC.

This clonotype was observed many times. The gene calls are TRBV24-1 and TRBJ1-5; D remains ambiguous. Germline values: CDR1 KGHDR, CDR2 SFDVKD. The CDR3 is made up of 14 amino acids. V dropped 1 base and J dropped 1 base, with 4 bases sitting between them. This CDR3 is CATSDLASNQPQHF. The CDR3 DNA follows: TGTGCCACCAGTGATTTAGCCAGCAATCAGCCCCAGCATTTT.

This CDR3 reads CASRHRGLAGGETQYF. The DNA of the CDR3 is TGTGCCAGCAGACATAGGGGACTAGCGGGAGGAGAGACCCAGTACTTC. The chain links TRBV28 to TRBJ2-5; 15 bases map to TRBD2. Germline trimming cut 6 bases from V and 4 bases from J; bases unmatched to any gene: 6. The CDR3 sequence is 16 residues long. CDR1 is MDHEN, CDR2 SYDVKM, per germline.

This clonotype was observed at least ten times. V usage is TRBV7-6 and J usage is TRBJ1-5; D is undetermined. The CDR3 totals 14 residues. V was pared by 6 bases and J by 0 bases, with 9 bases between. Germline loops: CDR1 SGHVS, CDR2 FNYEAQ. CDR3 DNA: TGTGCCAGCAGTCCCACCGCTAGCAATCAGCCCCAGCATTTT. Translation: CASSPTASNQPQHF. Looking up the rest from reference TRBV7-6 and TRBJ1-5 gives the full variable domain: GAGVSQSPRYKVTKRGQDVALRCDPISGHVSLYWYRQALGQGPEFLTYFNYEAQQDKSGLPNDRFSAERPEGSISTLTIQRTEQRDSAMYRCASSPTASNQPQHFGDGTRLSIL.

V usage is TRBV3-1 and J usage is TRBJ1-1; no clear D gene. CDR1 LGHDT and CDR2 YNNKEL come from the germline V gene (reference sequence). CDR3 length: 13 residues. Trimming left V 1 base short and J 4 bases short, with 7 bases between. CDR3 DNA: TGTGCCAGCAGCCAAGCTGAAGGCACTGAAGCTTTCTTT. It is translated as CASSQAEGTEAFF.

This clonotype was counted at least ten times. The V gene is TRBV2, the J gene TRBJ2-3; 10 nucleotides line up with TRBD1. This CDR3 has 15 residues. V shed 6 bases, J shed 4 bases, and the junction held 7 bases outside the gene matches. Germline V gene data show CDR1 as SNHLY and CDR2 as FYNNEI. The CDR3 reads CASSVDRGRADTQYF. CDR3 coding DNA: TGTGCCAGCAGCGTAGACAGGGGGCGCGCAGATACGCAGTATTTT.

This clonotype was detected many times. The rearrangement joins TRBV12-3 or TRBV12-4 to TRBJ1-2, with D possibly TRBD1 on 5 matching bases. The CDR3 contains 14 residues. Trimming left V 5 bases short and J 4 bases short, with 14 bases between. The CDR3 sequence: CASSPGLGGYGYTF. The DNA for the CDR3 is TGTGCCAGCAGTCCGGGACTAGGTGGCTATGGCTACACCTTC.

Written as DNA, the CDR3 is TGTGCCAGCAGCGCCGGGACAGTAGTTTCTTACAATGAGCAGTTCTTC. This translates into CASSAGTVVSYNEQFF. The chain joins TRBV9 to TRBJ2-1, with TRBD1 identical over 7 bases. V trimming: 3 bases; J trimming: 4 bases; junction bases outside the gene matches: 10. This CDR3 comprises 16 residues. Germline CDR1 reads SGDLS; CDR2 reads YYNGEE.

This sequence joins TRBV5-1 and TRBJ1-4; TRBD1 is a possible D gene (6 bases). The V end was cut by 4 bases, the J end by 7 bases, with 17 bases between. The CDR3 covers 15 residues. In germline, CDR1 is SGHRS, CDR2 YFSETQ. The CDR3 region has the DNA TGCGCCAGCAGCGGTAACGGGGGCCTGTCTGAAAAACTGTTTTTT. It specifies CASSGNGGLSEKLFF.

This clonotype was seen ten or more times. This chain connects TRBV5-1 to TRBJ1-1, with TRBD1 matching over 7 bases. The CDR3 is 14 residues long. Losses at the gene ends were 5 bases for V and 4 bases for J; bases not matched to a gene: 8. Germline V gene sequence: CDR1 SGHRS, CDR2 YFSETQ. CDR3 sequence (DNA): TGCGCCAGCAGAAAGGGGGCGCCGGGCACTGAAGCTTTCTTT. Its translation is CASRKGAPGTEAFF.

This chain uses TRBV15 with TRBJ2-2; the D gene is possibly TRBD1 (6 bases). The CDR3 is made up of 13 amino acids. The V end lost 7 bases, the J end lost 9 bases, and 15 bases lay between the germline ends. CDR1 and CDR2 from the germline V gene are LNHNV and YYDKDF (reference sequence). CDR3 amino acids: CATNDGGARELFF. The CDR3, as DNA: TGTGCCACCAATGATGGGGGCGCACGGGAGCTGTTTTTT.